The TCR beta chain described here comes from a study of blood T cell repertoires in COVID-19. The CDR3 loop spans 16 amino acids. CDR1 and CDR2 from the germline V gene are SGHAT and FQNNGV. V was clipped by 1 base and J by 6 bases; unmatched bases: 9. In this sample, this clone turned up once. The protocol was immunoSEQ multiplex PCR, while the TCRdb copy is restricted to in-frame clones and leaves out a portion. The sample holds a few hundred thousand clones, 85% seen once. The V and J genes are TRBV11-2 and TRBJ2-1; 7 bases are a match to TRBD2. The receptor was derived from a man in his forties who had recovered from COVID-19. Sequencing input: PBMCs or T cells enriched from blood (not recorded which). The CDR3 here is CASSLVLREWSNEQFF. Here the CDR3 DNA reads TGTGCCAGCAGCTTAGTTCTGCGGGAGTGGAGCAATGAGCAGTTCTTC.